This T cell receptor beta chain came from a study of shared clonotypes between healthy human individuals (TCRdb year 2020). For the study in its entirety: The cohort included a few men and a couple of women between 18 and 49 years of age. To increase sequencing depth and limit assay-specific biases, different laboratories used diverse techniques to prepare libraries and sequence TCR repertoires. Between about 0.94 and 10 billion PBMCs per donor were obtained by leukapheresis. Per donor, three plates each were used for CD4 naive and CD4 memory, two for CD8 naive, and one for CD8 memory. To estimate repertoire size and how much clonotype sharing occurs between individuals, the study deeply sequenced the blood TCR repertoires of a handful of healthy adults.

The germline V gene provides CDR1 MDHEN and CDR2 SYDVKM. The CDR3 runs 15 residues from the cysteine to the phenylalanine. Of the read, only the CDR3 DNA is kept; its 45 bases are in frame from base 1. V is cut by 2 bases and J by 7 bases, and the space between the germline ends is 15 bases. The donors were healthy, HIV-negative adults with no recently reported acute infections or vaccinations. All donors were Caucasian adults living in Nashville, Tennessee, USA. The CD8 memory samples were a combination of magnetically selected CD45RO+ cells and CCR7-negative CD45RA+ effector memory (TemRA) cells. After blood collection by leukapheresis, PBMCs were isolated using Ficoll-Histopaque density gradient centrifugation and then cryopreserved in the vapor phase of liquid nitrogen. Analytical flow cytometry was used to check the purity and quantity of every magnetically sorted T cell population. Genomic DNA was isolated from each sorted fraction and quantified by UV absorbance on a Nanodrop 2000c.

Using the deep immunoSEQ assay, TCR CDR3 regions were amplified from genomic DNA by multiplex PCR. Genomic DNA extracted from each cell subset was distributed evenly over all wells of several immunoSEQ 96-well plates, and each plate served as one replicate. For sorted subsets, around 200 ng genomic DNA, equal to tens of thousands of T cell genomes, was loaded into each replicate PCR. Purified libraries were quantified with a Qubit 3.0 fluorometer, sized on a Bioanalyzer 2100, and re-quantified with the KAPA Library Quantification kit. A separate single-read 150-cycle Illumina NextSeq 550 flow cell was used to sequence each immunoSEQ 96-well plate. Concerning the study's data processing: Because the immunoSEQ output held only junctional sequences and lacked quality scores, the filtering could not match the filtering applied to full-length reads. Sequences were annotated with PyIR, a Python wrapper for IgBLAST v1.9, and V/J genes and CDR3 were assigned using IMGT germline references. Reads with weak V/J assignments (E-value above 1e-6), missing CDR3, stop codons, out-of-frame junctions, or ambiguous translated residues were removed. V3J clonotypes were defined as sequences sharing the same inferred V gene, J gene, and CDR3 amino acid sequence. Percentage overlap between repertoires was computed as shared unique clonotypes divided by the size of the smaller repertoire. Repertoire richness was assessed with RTK rarefaction, the Chao1 estimator, and Recon v2.1 estimates of unobserved clonotypes. Generation probabilities for all TCRbeta clonotypes obtained by the gDNA method from a handful of donors were computed using OLGA. The immuneACCESS repertoire file appears here via TCRdb, limited to in-frame rearrangements. These files lack a portion of the clones; in checked studies, under half of the deficit traces to unresolved V genes, and the cause of the others is not known. That table supplies the V and J calls and clone size; D and trimming were determined from the DNA. Within this sample are 400,000 or so clones, with around 96% of them counted one time only. The ten largest make up 0.32% of the sample.

Concerning this clone itself: Its antigen target is currently unknown. No much larger clone exists at a distance of one base, and base qualities are not known.

The paper as a whole reports these results and caveats: Sharing across several donors was observed for around 5% of naive CD4, under 4% of naive CD8, over 2% of memory CD4, and roughly 0.43% of memory CD8 clonotypes. Sampling was limited to blood, and TCR repertoires in tissue likely differ from TCR repertoires in blood. Clonotypes shared by all four sorted-subset donors showed higher generation probabilities than non-shared clonotypes. Incomplete sequencing was indicated by rarefaction of sorted-subset datasets, despite the large sequencing depth. The small number of donors limited the genetic and exposure-history diversity represented. Naive subsets generally had larger estimated clonotype richness than memory subsets did. Based on pairwise subsampling, the degree of clonotype sharing among donors was expected to be affected by sequencing depth.

The source of this sequence is a young man in good health. The rearrangement joined TRBV28 to TRBJ1-5; TRBD1 is a possible D gene, resting on 6 matching bases. Input material: memory CD8+ T cells sorted from blood. Read against the paper, the sample's cell subset or site label means: CD45RO+ cells pooled with CCR7-negative TemRA cells. The DNA reads TGTGCCAGCAGTTTACAATTGAGGGGGATGCAGCCCCAGCATTTT. Its translation is CASSLQLRGMQPQHF.